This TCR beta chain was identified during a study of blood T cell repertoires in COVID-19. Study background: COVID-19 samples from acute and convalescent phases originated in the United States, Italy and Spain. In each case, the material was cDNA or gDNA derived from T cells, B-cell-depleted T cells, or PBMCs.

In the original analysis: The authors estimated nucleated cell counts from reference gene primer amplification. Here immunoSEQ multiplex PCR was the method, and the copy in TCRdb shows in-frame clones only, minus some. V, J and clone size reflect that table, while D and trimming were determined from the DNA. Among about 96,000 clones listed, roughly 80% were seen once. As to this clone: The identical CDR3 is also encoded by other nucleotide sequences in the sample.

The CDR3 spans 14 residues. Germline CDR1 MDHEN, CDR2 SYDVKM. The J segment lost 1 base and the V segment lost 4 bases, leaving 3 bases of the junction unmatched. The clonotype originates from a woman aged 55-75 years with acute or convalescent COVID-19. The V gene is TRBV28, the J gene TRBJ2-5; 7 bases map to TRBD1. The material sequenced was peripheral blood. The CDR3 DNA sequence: TGTGCCAGCAGTTCCGGACAGGCCCAAGAGACCCAGTACTTC. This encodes CASSSGQAQETQYF. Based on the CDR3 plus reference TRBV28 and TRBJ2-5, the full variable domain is DVKVTQSSRYLVKRTGEKVFLECVQDMDHENMFWYRQDPGLGLRLIYFSYDVKMKEKGDIPEGYSVSREKKERFSLILESASTNQTSMYLCASSSGQAQETQYFGPGTRLLVL.